This paragraph reports one T cell receptor beta chain. The sample carries other DNA sequences with the same CDR3. Profiled with immunoSEQ multiplex PCR; TCRdb holds only in-frame clones, not every one. The sample consists of about 660,000 clones, around 87% of them appearing once. This sample was included in a study of shared T cell receptors in the human thymus. Germline V gene sequence: CDR1 DFQATT, CDR2 SNEGSKA (reference sequence). The CDR3 length is 11 residues. V shed 2 bases and J shed 5 bases, with 7 bases lying between them. This sample also appeared in a second study, on human thymus T cells. According to that study: The thymus was resected at corrective cardiac surgery.

The V gene is TRBV20-1, the J gene TRBJ2-7; D gene unclear. The TCR sequence derives from a boy in the first two years of life with a congenital heart defect. The sequencing sample was made of thymocytes. In nucleotides, the CDR3 is TGCAGTGCTAGAACATCCCACGAGCAGTACTTC. Amino acids: CSARTSHEQYF.